Included here is one TCR beta chain sequence, with context. This sample is drawn from a study of PD-L1 blockade in urothelial cancer. Overall study context: Of about 29 patients, twenty-five were males with bladder-origin urothelial cancer. Blood analyses occurred 3 weeks (second dose) and 6 weeks post treatment start. Median blood clonality was 0.080, with around 83,000 unique TCRs.

Individual patients had between 1 and 8 samples, taken pretreatment and on-treatment. Clones were read by immunoSEQ multiplex PCR, and TCRdb kept only the in-frame ones, dropping some. The table records 35,000 to 45,000 clones, more than 70% of them present only once. Sequenced material: PBMCs, taken around atezolizumab (anti-PD-L1) treatment. This receptor was identified in a woman aged 55-75 years with urothelial cancer.

Written as DNA, the CDR3 is TGCGCCAGCAGCCTCTGGACAGGGGGAAACACTGAAGCTTTCTTT. Translating it yields CASSLWTGGNTEAFF. This chain connects TRBV4-3 to TRBJ1-1, with 10 positions matching TRBD1. There are 15 residues in the CDR3. V was pared by 4 bases and J by 2 bases, with 4 bases of the junction left unmatched. Germline loops: CDR1 LGHNA, CDR2 YSLEER.